This note documents a single TCR beta chain sequence. These data originate in a study of monozygotic twins with inflammatory bowel disease. Every single donor had a roughly 2.5 ml blood sample drawn. Reanalyzing the 5' RACE reads, TCRdb keeps one entry per CDR3 protein, without DNA. This sample's table reports nearly 450,000 distinct CDR3 sequences. The V gene's germline CDR1 is SGHTA and CDR2 FQGNSA. This CDR3 has 16 amino acids. The sequence came from a human donor with ulcerative colitis or Crohn's disease, or a healthy co-twin of an affected twin (not recorded which). The sample comprised blood. The chain recombines TRBV7-2 with TRBJ1-2; TCRdb calls TRBD1, which cannot be checked without DNA. The CDR3 reads CASSLAPRQGGEGYTF.